This T cell receptor beta chain was retrieved from a study of blood T cell repertoires in COVID-19. Produced via immunoSEQ multiplex PCR; TCRdb's table is partial and in-frame only. Seen here are over 200,000 clones, roughly 76% observed once, and the top ten hold roughly 4.9%. The germline gives CDR1 MDHEN, CDR2 SYDVKM. V dropped 8 bases and J dropped 2; count of bases not matched to a gene: 11. This CDR3 contains 16 residues. This receptor was taken from a human donor in a cohort sampled during active COVID-19. Sample: peripheral blood. The chain employs TRBV28 and TRBJ2-2, with TRBD2 identical over 7 bases. CDR3 sequence reads: CASGAGGGGNTGELFF. CDR3 DNA: TGTGCCAGCGGTGCTGGGGGGGGAGGTAACACCGGGGAGCTGTTTTTT.